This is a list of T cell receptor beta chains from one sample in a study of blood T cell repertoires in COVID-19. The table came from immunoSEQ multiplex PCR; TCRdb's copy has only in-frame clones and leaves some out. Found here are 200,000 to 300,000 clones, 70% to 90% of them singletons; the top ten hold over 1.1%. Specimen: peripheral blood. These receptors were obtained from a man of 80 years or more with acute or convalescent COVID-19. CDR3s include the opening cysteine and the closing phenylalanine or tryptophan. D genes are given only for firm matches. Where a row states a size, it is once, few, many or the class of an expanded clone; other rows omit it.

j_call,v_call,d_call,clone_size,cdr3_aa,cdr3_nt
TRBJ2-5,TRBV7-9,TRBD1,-,CASSPGTGQETQYF,TGTGCCAGCAGCCCGGGGACAGGGCAAGAGACCCAGTACTTC
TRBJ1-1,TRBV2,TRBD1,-,CASGQGRTEAFF,TGTGCCAGTGGACAGGGGCGGACTGAAGCTTTCTTT
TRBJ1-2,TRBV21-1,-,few,CASSKGRQGARQGYYGYTF,TGTGCCAGCAGCAAAGGACGACAGGGGGCGAGACAAGGGTACTATGGCTACACCTTC
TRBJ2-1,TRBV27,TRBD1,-,CASSSPSTGGGYNEQFF,TGTGCCAGCAGTTCACCCTCCACAGGGGGCGGGTACAATGAGCAGTTCTTC
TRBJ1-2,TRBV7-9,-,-,CASSINDRFYGYTF,TGTGCCAGCAGCATAAACGACAGATTCTATGGCTACACCTTC
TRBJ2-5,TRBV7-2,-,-,CASSSEGYLEETQYF,TGTGCCAGCAGCTCCGAGGGCTACTTGGAGGAGACCCAGTACTTC
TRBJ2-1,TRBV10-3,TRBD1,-,CAISESDRGGGNEQFF,TGTGCCATCAGTGAGTCAGACAGGGGTGGGGGCAATGAGCAGTTCTTC
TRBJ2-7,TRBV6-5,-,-,CASSRAGIHEQYF,TGTGCCAGCAGCCGGGCGGGGATCCACGAGCAGTACTTC
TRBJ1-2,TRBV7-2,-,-,CASRRDTGDGYTF,TGTGCCAGCAGGAGGGACACCGGGGATGGCTACACCTTC
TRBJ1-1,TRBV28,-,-,CASSLQGYTEAFF,TGTGCCAGCAGTTTACAGGGGTACACTGAAGCTTTCTTT
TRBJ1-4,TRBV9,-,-,CASSVKGTNEKLFF,TGTGCCAGCAGCGTGAAGGGGACTAATGAAAAACTGTTTTTT
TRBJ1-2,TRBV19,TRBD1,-,CASSNRGEVWYGYTF,TGTGCCAGTAGTAACAGGGGCGAGGTTTGGTATGGCTACACCTTC
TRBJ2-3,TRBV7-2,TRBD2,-,CASRSGGADTQYF,TGTGCCAGCAGAAGCGGGGGGGCCGATACGCAGTATTTT
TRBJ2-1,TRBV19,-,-,CASSIGRLGGNQEQFF,TGTGCCAGTAGTATAGGCCGTCTGGGGGGTAACCAAGAGCAGTTCTTC
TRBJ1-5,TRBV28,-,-,CASSRDTNQPQHF,TGTGCCAGCAGTCGGGACACCAATCAGCCCCAGCATTTT
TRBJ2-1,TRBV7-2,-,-,CASSLPLRGSYNEQFF,TGTGCCAGCAGCTTACCCCTGCGGGGCTCCTACAATGAGCAGTTCTTC
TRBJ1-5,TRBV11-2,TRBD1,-,CASSLDRVGNQPQHF,TGTGCCAGCAGCCTCGACAGGGTGGGCAATCAGCCCCAGCATTTT
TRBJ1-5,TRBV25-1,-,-,CASSWWRDEDQPQHF,TGTGCCAGCTCCTGGTGGAGGGATGAGGATCAGCCCCAGCATTTT
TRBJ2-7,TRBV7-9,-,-,CASSLARGYEQYF,TGTGCCAGCAGCTTAGCCAGGGGCTACGAGCAGTACTTC
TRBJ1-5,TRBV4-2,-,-,CASSQGSLNQPQHF,TGTGCCAGCAGCCAAGGGTCCCTAAATCAGCCCCAGCATTTT
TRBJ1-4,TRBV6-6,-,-,CASSYPPVEKLFF,TGTGCCAGCAGTTACCCTCCAGTGGAAAAACTGTTTTTT
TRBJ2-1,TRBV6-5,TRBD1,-,CASSYPGQGGNEQFF,TGTGCCAGCAGTTACCCGGGACAGGGAGGGAATGAGCAGTTCTTC
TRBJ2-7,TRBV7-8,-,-,CASRGQGTKGEQYF,TGTGCCAGCAGAGGACAAGGTACTAAAGGGGAGCAGTACTTC
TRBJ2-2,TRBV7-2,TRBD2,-,CASSSRGVAGGHAGELFF,TGTGCCAGCAGCTCTAGGGGAGTAGCGGGGGGGCATGCCGGGGAGCTGTTTTTT
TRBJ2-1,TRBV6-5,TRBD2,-,CASSLAGGVVNEQFF,TGTGCCAGCAGTTTAGCGGGGGGGGTGGTTAATGAGCAGTTCTTC
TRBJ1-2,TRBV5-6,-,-,CASSLAFGVRNYGYTF,TGTGCCAGCAGCTTGGCTTTCGGAGTCAGAAACTATGGCTACACCTTC
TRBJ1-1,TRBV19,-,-,CASRRQENTEAFF,TGTGCCAGTAGGAGACAGGAGAACACTGAAGCTTTCTTT
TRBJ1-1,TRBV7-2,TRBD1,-,CASSSDRGNTEAFF,TGTGCCAGCAGCTCAGACAGGGGGAACACTGAAGCTTTCTTT
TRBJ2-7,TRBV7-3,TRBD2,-,CASSSGLAGGEQYF,TGTGCCAGCAGCTCGGGACTAGCGGGGGGCGAGCAGTACTTC
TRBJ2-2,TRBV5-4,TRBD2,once,CASSLGLAANTGELFF,TGTGCCAGCAGCTTGGGACTAGCCGCGAACACCGGGGAGCTGTTTTTT
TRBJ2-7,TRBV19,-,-,CASSRRGEGSYEQYF,TGTGCCAGCTCCCGGAGGGGGGAGGGCTCCTACGAGCAGTACTTC
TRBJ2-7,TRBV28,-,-,CASSLQRGEQYF,TGTGCCAGCAGTTTACAGCGTGGGGAGCAGTACTTC
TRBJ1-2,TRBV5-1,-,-,CASSPRGGAGYTF,TGCGCCAGCAGCCCGCGAGGGGGGGCTGGCTACACCTTC
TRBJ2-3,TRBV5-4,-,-,CASSLNTDTQYF,TGTGCCAGCAGCCTAAACACAGATACGCAGTATTTT
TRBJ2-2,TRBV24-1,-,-,CATSDLPAGELFF,TGTGCCACCAGTGATCTCCCAGCCGGGGAGCTGTTTTTT